A single sample is the source of the 10 T cell receptor beta chains below, sequenced in a study of cytomegalovirus exposure and HLA in healthy donors. PCR primers comprised 60 Vbeta and 13 Jbeta primers. Generated by immunoSEQ multiplex PCR, the TCRdb table keeps only in-frame clones and is missing some. This table has 160,000 or so clones, roughly 80% appearing once. The material sequenced was PBMCs. The source is a man younger than 40 in good health and CMV-seronegative.

DNA of the CDR3: TGTGCCAGCAGCTTGCGACTAGCGGGGGTCAATGAGCAGTTCTTC. The encoded protein is CASSLRLAGVNEQFF. V gene TRBV7-9 combines with J gene TRBJ2-1, with 12 nucleotides matching TRBD2. Trimming removed 3 bases from V and 6 bases from J; junction bases left unmatched: 3. CDR1 is SEHNR and CDR2 is FQNEAQ in the germline V gene (reference sequence). This CDR3 is built from 15 residues.

In nucleotides, the CDR3 is TGTGCCAGCAGCTCCGAGGGAGATACGCAGTATTTT. It encodes CASSSEGDTQYF. This sequence joins TRBV7-6 and TRBJ2-3; possibly TRBD2 for D (5 bases). Trimming removed 4 bases from V and 5 bases from J, with 7 bases in between. The CDR3 contains 12 residues. Germline V gene data show CDR1 as SGHVS and CDR2 as FNYEAQ.

The genes are TRBV30 and TRBJ2-5, with D possibly being TRBD2 (5 bases). CDR3 length equals 15 residues. Germline CDR1 and CDR2: GTSNPN and SVGIG (reference sequence). Deletions cut 0 bases from V and 5 bases from J, with 16 bases between. The CDR3: CAWSVRVSVRETQYF. The CDR3 DNA sequence: TGTGCCTGGAGTGTACGAGTTAGCGTTAGGGAGACCCAGTACTTC.

This sequence joins TRBV7-3 and TRBJ2-3; a weak D match, TRBD2 (6 bases). V lost 4 bases and J 1 base, leaving 12 bases between the germline ends. The CDR3 has 15 residues. Germline CDR1 is SGHTA and CDR2 is FQGTGA. DNA for the CDR3: TGTGCCAGCAGCTATCTCGGGGGTGGCACAGATACGCAGTATTTT. Translation: CASSYLGGGTDTQYF.

This clone occurred once. The sample holds other DNA sequences that translate to the same CDR3. J is TRBJ2-7 and V is TRBV5-6; the match to TRBD1 covers 10 bases. The germline V gene encodes CDR1 SGHDT and CDR2 YYEEEE. Trimming took 4 bases from V and 3 from J; bases not matched to a gene: 4. This CDR3 has 14 residues. As DNA, the CDR3 is TGTGCCAGCAGCCCCGGGACAGGGGTCTACGAGCAGTACTTC. Protein sequence: CASSPGTGVYEQYF.

The chain is built from TRBV27 and TRBJ2-5; the match to TRBD2 covers 7 bases. The germline V gene has CDR1 MNHEY and CDR2 SMNVEV (reference sequence). Trimming cost V 8 bases and J 0 bases; bases outside gene matches: 3. The CDR3 contains 13 residues. The CDR3 reads CASRGEYQETQYF. The CDR3 DNA reads TGTGCCAGCCGGGGGGAGTACCAAGAGACCCAGTACTTC.

The V gene is TRBV7-8, the J gene TRBJ1-2; a weak D match, TRBD1 (6 bases). V lost 1 base and J 3 bases, leaving 12 bases between the germline ends. This CDR3 region has 15 residues. Looked up from germline, CDR1 is SGHVS and CDR2 is FQNEAQ. The CDR3 DNA follows: TGTGCCAGCAGCTTAGATTTCGGGACACACTATGGCTACACCTTC. Translating it yields CASSLDFGTHYGYTF.

The chain combines TRBV9 with TRBJ2-1; D may be TRBD2 (5 bases). The CDR3 consists of 14 residues. CDR1 is SGDLS, CDR2 YYNGEE, per germline. V was trimmed by 1 base and J by 3 bases, leaving 8 bases between them. The CDR3 bases are TGTGCCAGCAGCGTAACTAGTCTCTACAATGAGCAGTTCTTC. Its translation is CASSVTSLYNEQFF.

The CDR3 here is CASKRGQTYGYTF. CDR3 coding DNA: TGTGCCAGCAAAAGAGGACAGACCTATGGCTACACCTTC. The rearrangement uses TRBV28 and TRBJ1-2; a possible D gene is TRBD1 (6 bases). The V gene's germline CDR1 is MDHEN and CDR2 SYDVKM. V was shortened by 7 bases and J by 4 bases, with 13 bases between the two germline ends. The CDR3 contains 13 residues.

The chain couples TRBV28 to TRBJ1-5; D is unresolved. V was clipped by 8 bases and J by 7 bases, with 12 bases between them. The length of the CDR3 is 12 residues. Germline V gene sequence: CDR1 MDHEN, CDR2 SYDVKM. This CDR3 is CASRANYQPQHF. DNA of the CDR3: TGTGCCAGCCGCGCAAACTACCAGCCCCAGCATTTT.